This T cell receptor (beta chain) derives from a study of shared clonotypes between healthy human individuals. Study observations and caveats: In general, naive subsets displayed greater estimated richness than memory subsets did. Some clonotypes were shared by all four sorted-subset donors, while others were not shared. The non-shared ones had lower generation probabilities than the shared ones.

Between the trimmed V and J ends, which lost 0 bases and 7 bases, there was a span of 14 bases. This CDR3 is 14 amino acids long. Germline-derived CDR1 and CDR2 are SGHRS and YFSETQ. Naive CD8 cells comprised CD45RO-negative, CCR7-positively selected cells, excluding terminally differentiated effector memory CD45RA+ cells. Note on this clone: The antigen is unknown.

The input for sorted-subset replicate PCRs was approximately 190 ng DNA, 25,000 to 35,000 T cell genomes. Sequenced by immunoSEQ multiplex PCR; TCRdb stores in-frame clones only, minus some. The sample shows about 1.9 million clones, about 94% of them seen only once. The sequencing input was naive CD8+ T cells from PBMCs. The receptor's source is a man between 18 and 35 years old in good health. Some clones in this sample may be carry-over from other donors' samples. The rearrangement joins TRBV5-1 to TRBJ2-7, with D possibly matching TRBD1 (5 bases). CDR3 in amino acids: CASSLELGPREQYF. The DNA for the CDR3 is TGCGCCAGCAGCTTGGAGTTGGGGCCTCGGGAGCAGTACTTC.